This T cell receptor beta chain was profiled in a study of T cell changes during pregnancy in multiple sclerosis. Sequencing was performed with immunoSEQ multiplex PCR; in TCRdb, only in-frame clones are kept and a portion is missing. The table includes around 30,000 clones, nearly 90% detected once. The CDR3 is made up of 17 amino acids. The V end lost 2 bases, the J end lost 1 base, and 17 bases lay between the germline ends. The germline V gene encodes CDR1 KGHSH and CDR2 LQKENI. The material was CD4+ T cells from peripheral blood mononuclear cells, obtained in the second trimester of pregnancy. This sequence joins TRBV18 and TRBJ1-1, with D perhaps TRBD1 (6 bases). The TCR sequence derives from a female donor with multiple sclerosis, enrolled in a pregnancy study. The CDR3 DNA follows: TGTGCCAGCTCACCATTTAGTTTGACAGGAAAGAACACTGAAGCTTTCTTT. It encodes CASSPFSLTGKNTEAFF.